The clone carrying this T cell receptor beta chain has more than one count but fewer than ten. Assay used: immunoSEQ multiplex PCR; TCRdb lists only in-frame clones, some missing. The table shows over 650,000 clones, with approximately 87% occurring only once. This sample was taken from a study of shared T cell receptors in the human thymus. The CDR3 runs to 17 residues. Between the trimmed V and J ends, which lost 0 bases and 11 bases, there was a span of 21 bases. Germline loops: CDR1 SGHNT, CDR2 YYREEE (reference sequence). These data also featured in a second study, about human thymus T cells.

The receptor was derived from a boy under two years old with a congenital heart defect. Input material: thymocytes. This chain links TRBV5-4 with TRBJ2-6; perhaps TRBD1 as D (5 bases). CDR3: CASSLGPSGAAWDVLTF. As DNA, the CDR3 is TGTGCCAGCAGCTTGGGCCCGAGTGGGGCAGCCTGGGACGTCCTGACTTTC.